The present T cell receptor (beta chain) was sequenced within a study of blood T cell repertoires in COVID-19. Study-level information: Nucleic acid was either cDNA or gDNA, and it came from T cells, B-cell-depleted T cells, or PBMCs.

The CDR3 has 15 amino acids. CDR1 and CDR2 from the germline V gene are SNHLY and FYNNEI. The ends lost 7 bases at V and 5 bases at J; junction bases unmatched: 8. In assigning cohorts, the study relied on participant-reported clinical history. Profiling relied on immunoSEQ multiplex PCR, and the TCRdb table lists in-frame clones only, not all of them. The table has approximately 350,000 clones, over 80% seen once. Sequenced: PBMCs or T cells enriched from blood (not recorded which). The chain recombines TRBV2 with TRBJ2-4, with 10 bases fitting TRBD2. The source of this sequence is a woman in her fifties or sixties who had recovered from COVID-19. CDR3: CASKGSGREQNIQYF. The CDR3 DNA reads TGTGCCAGCAAGGGAAGCGGGAGGGAACAAAACATTCAGTACTTC.